Below, 25 T cell receptor beta chains from the same sample are listed, as sequenced in a study of blood T cell repertoires in COVID-19. The table came from immunoSEQ multiplex PCR; TCRdb's copy has only in-frame clones and leaves some out. Of about 130,000 clones listed, 81% are singletons. The sequencing sample was made of peripheral blood. All receptors come from a man in his thirties or forties with COVID-19, enrolled during active disease.

This rearrangement joins TRBV28 to TRBJ2-3; 9 positions match TRBD1. Germline V gene sequence: CDR1 MDHEN, CDR2 SYDVKM. The junction had 2 bases not matched to a gene; V was cut back by 4 bases and J by 0 bases. The CDR3 sequence is 15 residues long. This CDR3 is CASSSQGASTDTQYF. Written as DNA, the CDR3 is TGTGCCAGCAGTTCACAGGGGGCGAGCACAGATACGCAGTATTTT.

The chain uses TRBV10-2 and TRBJ1-4; D call uncertain. Germline V gene sequence: CDR1 WSHSY, CDR2 SAAADI. The CDR3 has 14 residues. Trimming removed 4 bases at V and 7 bases at J, with 13 bases between. The CDR3 coding sequence is TGCGCCAGCAGTGGAGCGACCGCAAGTGAAAAACTGTTTTTT. Translated: CASSGATASEKLFF.

CDR3 in amino acids: CASSQDLRGAAVYNSPLHF. The CDR3 nucleotides read TGCGCCAGCAGCCAAGATTTACGAGGCGCGGCGGTATATAATTCACCCCTCCACTTT. The chain links TRBV4-3 to TRBJ1-6, with unresolved D. CDR3 size: 19 residues. V lost 0 bases to trimming and J lost 4 bases, with 19 bases between them. The germline CDR1 and CDR2 sequences are LGHNA and YSLEER.

The chain is built from TRBV28 and TRBJ1-1, with D perhaps TRBD1 (6 bases). The V end lost 3 bases, the J end lost 12 bases, and 20 bases lay between the germline ends. The length of the CDR3 is 14 residues. Germline lookup yields CDR1 MDHEN and CDR2 SYDVKM. The CDR3 DNA sequence: TGTGCCAGCAGTTTTTGGACAGATAAGGGCGAAACTTTCTTT. Amino acid sequence: CASSFWTDKGETFF.

The chain couples TRBV27 to TRBJ2-3; a possible D gene is TRBD2 (6 bases). CDR3 size: 17 residues. In germline, CDR1 is MNHEY, CDR2 SMNVEV (reference sequence). V dropped 0 bases and J dropped 5 bases, with 18 bases sitting between them. The CDR3 reads CASSLSSRGHLGDTQYF. The CDR3 DNA is TGTGCCAGCAGTTTATCGTCGCGGGGCCACTTGGGAGATACGCAGTATTTT.

There are a few counts of this clone. The chain has TRBV3-1 (or the pseudogene TRBV3-2) and TRBJ1-1; the D is unclear. Germline V gene sequence: CDR1 LGHDT, CDR2 YNNKEL (reference sequence). This CDR3 contains 16 residues. The germline V and J ends were trimmed by 1 base and 4 bases, with 16 bases remaining between them. The CDR3 DNA sequence: TGTGCCAGCAGCCAAGTTCGCGGGAATCGGACCACTGAAGCTTTCTTT. Its protein product is CASSQVRGNRTTEAFF.

This clone was recorded only once. This chain links TRBV11-3 with TRBJ1-1; weak D call: TRBD1 (5 bases). Germline-derived CDR1 and CDR2 are SGHNT and YENEEA. V was cut by 6 bases and J by 4 bases, with 12 bases left in between. The CDR3 consists of 13 residues. Here the CDR3 reads CASRDISGTEAFF. The CDR3, as DNA: TGTGCCAGCAGGGACATTTCGGGCACTGAAGCTTTCTTT.

J is TRBJ1-1 and V is TRBV7-2; 8 positions match TRBD1. There are 15 residues in the CDR3. V lost 6 bases, J lost 4 bases, and 10 bases stayed unmatched. Germline V gene sequence: CDR1 SGHTA, CDR2 FQGNSA. CDR3 bases: TGTGCCAGCAGGGCCGGACAGGGTGTTAGCACTGAAGCTTTCTTT. This gives the protein CASRAGQGVSTEAFF.

Here the CDR3 reads CAISVREPLSDTQYF. CDR3 nucleotides: TGTGCCATCAGTGTGCGGGAGCCGCTCTCAGATACGCAGTATTTT. V and J are TRBV10-3 and TRBJ2-3, with 7 nucleotides matching TRBD2. V shed 4 bases and J 4 bases; nucleotides not matched to a gene: 8. Germline lookup yields CDR1 ENHRY and CDR2 SYGVKD. The CDR3 loop spans 15 amino acids.

This chain links TRBV19 with TRBJ1-1; 7 bases align to TRBD1. In germline, CDR1 is LNHDA, CDR2 SQIVND (reference sequence). Unmatched junction bases numbered 3, after V lost 7 bases and J lost 1 base. The CDR3 loop spans 13 amino acids. The CDR3: CASMRGQNTEAFF. The CDR3 DNA reads as TGTGCCAGTATGAGGGGGCAGAACACTGAAGCTTTCTTT.

The chain carries TRBV2 and TRBJ1-2, with D maybe TRBD1 (6 bases). The CDR3 runs 15 residues. Trimming pared 5 bases from V and 4 bases from J, leaving 17 bases between. Germline values: CDR1 SNHLY, CDR2 FYNNEI. CDR3 nucleotides: TGTGCCAGCAGTCACTCCCAACAGGGAGTCTATGGCTACACCTTC. Translated: CASSHSQQGVYGYTF.

The chain links TRBV2 to TRBJ1-3; TRBD1 might be the D (6 bases). The germline gives CDR1 SNHLY, CDR2 FYNNEI. V was pared by 6 bases and J by 4 bases, with 7 bases between. This CDR3 is built from 12 residues. The CDR3 coding sequence is TGTGCCAGCAGCAGGGGAGGAAACACCATATATTTT. The encoded protein is CASSRGGNTIYF.

The V call is TRBV11-3, the J call TRBJ1-2; TRBD1 is a possible D gene (6 bases). The germline V gene has CDR1 SGHNT and CDR2 YENEEA. The germline V and J ends were trimmed by 1 base and 2 bases, with 11 bases remaining between them. The CDR3 runs to 15 residues. The CDR3 DNA sequence: TGTGCCAGCAGCTTAGTTACTACAGGGAACTATGGCTACACCTTC. Translated: CASSLVTTGNYGYTF.

This clone was detected once. The chain links TRBV4-3 to TRBJ2-5; the match to TRBD1 covers 7 bases. There are 16 residues in the CDR3. Germline V gene sequence: CDR1 LGHNA, CDR2 YSLEER. V trimming: 0 bases; J trimming: 2 bases; junction bases outside the gene matches: 6. The CDR3 loop reads CASSQEAWDRQETQYF. The DNA of the CDR3 is TGCGCCAGCAGCCAAGAAGCGTGGGACAGACAAGAGACCCAGTACTTC.

The rearrangement uses TRBV4-3 and TRBJ2-3; 10 bases fit TRBD2. The J segment lost 6 bases and the V segment lost 0 bases, leaving 6 bases of the junction unmatched. The germline CDR1 and CDR2 sequences are LGHNA and YSLEER. This CDR3 comprises 16 residues. CDR3 coding DNA: TGCGCCAGCAGCCAAGAAGGAGCGGGGGGGCCCGATACGCAGTATTTT. Its protein product is CASSQEGAGGPDTQYF.

The chain carries TRBV15 and TRBJ2-3, with a tentative D call TRBD1 (6 bases). The CDR3 extends over 19 amino acids. Germline assignment: CDR1 LNHNV and CDR2 YYDKDF (reference sequence). The germline V and J ends were trimmed by 0 bases and 2 bases, with 21 bases remaining between them. The CDR3 DNA reads TGTGCCACCAGCAGAGATCGACAGGTAAGGACAGCTAACACAGATACGCAGTATTTT. Encoded protein: CATSRDRQVRTANTDTQYF.

V usage is TRBV12-3 or TRBV12-4 and J usage is TRBJ2-3; tentatively, D is TRBD2 (5 bases). CDR3 size: 13 residues. With 8 bases removed from V and 6 bases from J, the gap between germline ends came to 15 bases. The CDR3 nucleotides are TGTGCCAGCGTCCAGACGGGGTTTGATACGCAGTATTTT. Translation gives CASVQTGFDTQYF.

The chain couples TRBV30 to TRBJ2-1; possibly TRBD1 or TRBD2 for D (5 bases each). CDR3 length equals 13 residues. CDR1 and CDR2 (germline): GTSNPN, SVGIG (reference sequence). The V and J ends lost 5 bases and 10 bases respectively, with 18 bases between them. CDR3 nucleotide sequence: TGTGCCTGGGAGGGGCTCCCAGTAGACGAGCAGTTCTTC. Its translation: CAWEGLPVDEQFF.

The CDR3 sequence: CATSIRTGGFNYGYTF. The CDR3 region has the DNA TGTGCCACCAGCATTAGGACAGGGGGCTTCAACTATGGCTACACCTTC. V and J are TRBV15 and TRBJ1-2; 11 bases are a match to TRBD1. With V trimmed by 4 bases and J by 2 bases, 6 bases remained unmatched. CDR1 and CDR2 (germline): LNHNV, YYDKDF (reference sequence). The CDR3 covers 16 residues.

The V and J genes are TRBV4-1 and TRBJ2-7; 12 bases map to TRBD2. This CDR3 contains 14 residues. Germline assignment: CDR1 MGHRA and CDR2 YSYEKL. The V segment lost 4 bases and the J segment 4 bases; nucleotides outside the gene matches: 2. The CDR3 reads CASSRLAGVYEQYF. CDR3 DNA: TGCGCCAGCAGCCGACTAGCGGGAGTTTACGAGCAGTACTTC.

The chain uses TRBV7-9 and TRBJ2-3; D is perhaps TRBD2 (5 bases). The CDR3 extends over 15 amino acids. CDR1 is SEHNR and CDR2 is FQNEAQ in the germline V gene (reference sequence). With 5 bases removed from V and 4 bases from J, the gap between germline ends came to 16 bases. CDR3 in amino acids: CASSPRGKDADTQYF. The CDR3 nucleotides read TGTGCCAGCAGCCCACGAGGGAAGGACGCAGATACGCAGTATTTT.

V and J are TRBV18 and TRBJ2-3; 11 bases line up with TRBD1. This CDR3 has 15 amino acids. Per germline, CDR1 KGHSH and CDR2 LQKENI. Trimming at V came to 4 bases and at J to 5 bases, leaving 5 bases not matched to a gene. CDR3 DNA sequence: TGTGCCAGCTCACGACCGGGACAGGGGGTAGATACGCAGTATTTT. Protein sequence: CASSRPGQGVDTQYF. Combining the CDR3 with reference TRBV18 and TRBJ2-3 gives the whole variable domain NAGVMQNPRHLVRRRGQEARLRCSPMKGHSHVYWYRQLPEEGLKFMVYLQKENIIDESGMPKERFSAEFPKEGPSILRIQQVVRGDSAAYFCASSRPGQGVDTQYFGPGTRLTVL.

CDR3 residues: CASSAPSGGAADTQYF. Written as DNA, the CDR3 is TGTGCCAGCAGCGCCCCTAGCGGGGGGGCCGCAGATACGCAGTATTTT. The chain combines TRBV13 with TRBJ2-3; TRBD2 matches at 12 bases. Germline V gene data show CDR1 as PRHDT and CDR2 as FYEKMQ (reference sequence). This CDR3 has 16 residues. Losses at the gene ends were 5 bases for V and 4 bases for J; bases not matched to a gene: 7.

The genes are TRBV4-2 and TRBJ2-7; D call uncertain. The CDR3 contains 16 residues. Per germline, CDR1 LGHNA and CDR2 YNFKEQ. The V and J ends lost 0 bases and 2 bases respectively, with 14 bases between them. This CDR3 reads CASSQDVGGHTYEQYF. CDR3 coding DNA: TGTGCCAGCAGCCAAGATGTCGGCGGTCATACCTACGAGCAGTACTTC.

The J gene is TRBJ1-2, the V gene TRBV24-1; 9 bases fit TRBD1. V lost 3 bases to trimming and J lost 4 bases; unmatched junction nucleotides: 5. This CDR3 has 15 amino acids. Germline values: CDR1 KGHDR, CDR2 SFDVKD. CDR3 amino acids: CATSDRDREGYGYTF. The CDR3 bases are TGTGCCACCAGTGATCGGGACAGGGAGGGCTATGGCTACACCTTC.